This T cell receptor beta chain was found in a study of cytomegalovirus exposure and HLA in healthy donors. The study, taken as a whole, reports: A likely sequencing artifact accounted for one observed cluster of highly shared sequence variants. Presence/absence analysis assumed near-uniform sequencing depth across donors. In a later analysis, several top co-occurrence clusters appeared linked to parvovirus B19, influenza, CMV and Epstein-Barr virus.

On this clone: Its target is unknown.

13 Jbeta primers and 60 Vbeta primers were used for the PCR. Per the original methods: Roughly 11 million shared chains were among the approximately 87 million unique TCR beta chains that a later analysis counted. Only in-frame clones appear in the TCRdb table, and some are missing; sequencing was by immunoSEQ multiplex PCR. V and J calls and clone size follow that table, whereas D and trimming were derived from the DNA. There are 140,000 to 150,000 clones in the sample; about four fifths occur only once, and less than 3% lies in the top ten. After removal of 3 bases from V and 3 bases from J, the junction contained 10 bases not matched to a gene. The CDR3 totals 18 residues. In germline, CDR1 is SGDLS, CDR2 YYNGEE.

This clonotype was sampled from a woman under 30 in good health and CMV-seropositive. The specimen was PBMCs. This chain connects TRBV9 to TRBJ2-6; 9 bases match TRBD2. The CDR3 sequence: CASSGAGGRMGGANVLTF. CDR3 DNA: TGTGCCAGCAGCGGGGCGGGGGGGCGAATGGGTGGGGCCAACGTCCTGACTTTC.